A selection of T cell receptor beta chains follows, all from one sample in a study of shared clonotypes between healthy human individuals. Here immunoSEQ multiplex PCR was the method, and the copy in TCRdb shows in-frame clones only, minus some. The table lists some 650,000 clones, approximately 97% of them singletons, with around 0.058% in the top ten. What was sequenced was naive CD4+ T cells sorted from blood. The receptors stem from a woman in her twenties or thirties in good health. The CDR3 runs from the conserved cysteine through the conserved F or W. The D gene is left open where the match is weak. Part of the rows lack a size; the others show once, few, many or a class for expanded clones.

TRBV19	TRBD1	NA	TRBJ2-3	TGTGCCAGTAGTTCCGGACAGGGGTTCACAGATACGCAGTATTTT	CASSSGQGFTDTQYF
TRBV5-4	NA	NA	TRBJ2-1	TGTGCCAGCAGCTTGGGCCGCGGGGAGTTCTTC	CASSLGRGEFF
TRBV5-4	NA	NA	TRBJ2-7	TGTGCCAGCAGCCCCACCCTGAGCTCCTACGAGCAGTACTTC	CASSPTLSSYEQYF
TRBV7-8	TRBD2	NA	TRBJ2-7	TGTGCCAGCAGCGGGCGACTAGCGGTACCCTACGAGCAGTACTTC	CASSGRLAVPYEQYF
TRBV28	NA	NA	TRBJ1-6	TGTGCCAGCAGCTGGGTTAAGGATTCACCCCTCCACTTT	CASSWVKDSPLHF
TRBV7-9	TRBD2	NA	TRBJ2-7	TGTGCCAGCAGCTTACGGATAGCGGGAGGGCCGCGGGAGCAGTACTTC	CASSLRIAGGPREQYF
TRBV6-5	NA	NA	TRBJ2-7	TGTGCCAGCAGTTATACATCTGCCTACGAGCAGTACTTC	CASSYTSAYEQYF
TRBV18	TRBD1	NA	TRBJ2-7	TGTGCCAGCTCACCAGAACAGGGGTACGAGCAGTACTTC	CASSPEQGYEQYF
TRBV6-5	NA	NA	TRBJ1-2	TGTGCCAGCAGCTCCGGGACCCGCTCCTATGGCTACACCTTC	CASSSGTRSYGYTF
TRBV18	NA	once	TRBJ2-2	TGTGCCAGCTCCCCCGGGCGGGAGCTGTTTTTT	CASSPGRELFF
TRBV18	TRBD2	NA	TRBJ2-7	TGTGCCAGCTCACCTCAAACTAGCGGGAACTACTACGAGCAGTACTTC	CASSPQTSGNYYEQYF
TRBV5-5	TRBD2	NA	TRBJ2-5	TGTGCCAGCAGCTTGACTAGCGGAAGGGAAGAGACCCAGTACTTC	CASSLTSGREETQYF
TRBV2	TRBD1	NA	TRBJ1-5	TGTGCCAGCAGAGAACAGGGGGCCCCCAATCAGCCCCAGCATTTT	CASREQGAPNQPQHF
TRBV19	TRBD2	NA	TRBJ2-7	TGTGCCAGTAGTATTGCAGCGGGGGGGGAGTACGAGCAGTACTTC	CASSIAAGGEYEQYF
TRBV10-2	NA	NA	TRBJ2-7	TGCGCCAGCAGTGAGGGGGCCCAGGGAGGAGGGTACGAGCAGTACTTC	CASSEGAQGGGYEQYF
TRBV6-1	NA	NA	TRBJ1-1	TGTGCCAGCAGTACCCCCCCTGAAGCTTTCTTT	CASSTPPEAFF
TRBV6-6	TRBD2	NA	TRBJ2-1	TGTGCCAGCAGTTACGGGGGGGAGGGCTACAATGAGCAGTTCTTC	CASSYGGEGYNEQFF
TRBV18	NA	NA	TRBJ1-2	TGTGCCAGCTCACCACGAACAGACCTCACCTACAACTATGGCTACACCTTC	CASSPRTDLTYNYGYTF
TRBV5-4	NA	NA	TRBJ2-2	TGTGCCAGCAGCTCAGTGGGGGCAAACACCGGGGAGCTGTTTTTT	CASSSVGANTGELFF
TRBV7-2	TRBD1	NA	TRBJ2-7	TGTGCCAGCAGCTTAGAAGGACAGGGGCAGTACTACGAGCAGTACTTC	CASSLEGQGQYYEQYF
TRBV6-1	NA	NA	TRBJ2-5	TGTGCCACCACCTGGGCCCAAGAGACCCAGTACTTC	CATTWAQETQYF
TRBV11-3	NA	NA	TRBJ2-1	TGTGCCAGCAGCCAACGGACAGAGAACAATGAGCAGTTCTTC	CASSQRTENNEQFF
TRBV6-5	NA	NA	TRBJ2-7	TGTGCCAGCAGTTACTCCGACTCGACGTCCTACGAGCAGTACTTC	CASSYSDSTSYEQYF
TRBV28	TRBD1	NA	TRBJ1-1	TGTGCCAGCAGTTTGACAGGGGGTAGGACTGAAGCTTTCTTT	CASSLTGGRTEAFF
TRBV7-9	NA	NA	TRBJ2-1	TGTGCCAGCAGCCTGGAGGGGCTGAGCAATGAGCAGTTCTTC	CASSLEGLSNEQFF
TRBV18	TRBD1	NA	TRBJ1-5	TGTGCCAGCTCACCATTTATAACAGGGGAGCATAGCAATCAGCCCCAGCATTTT	CASSPFITGEHSNQPQHF
TRBV27	NA	NA	TRBJ2-6	TGTGCCAGCACACGACGGGGTACCGGGGCCAACGTCCTGACTTTC	CASTRRGTGANVLTF
TRBV5-1	NA	NA	TRBJ2-3	TGCGCCAGCAGCCGAGGGGGGCCCACAGATACGCAGTATTTT	CASSRGGPTDTQYF
TRBV7-2	TRBD1	NA	TRBJ1-3	TGTGCCAGCAGCAACACCGAGGTACAGGACAGGGGGAATGCCACCATATATTTT	CASSNTEVQDRGNATIYF
TRBV5-1	NA	NA	TRBJ1-2	TGCGCCAGCAGCCGGGACATGAATAACTATGGCTACACCTTC	CASSRDMNNYGYTF
TRBV5-1	TRBD1	NA	TRBJ1-4	TGCGCCAGCAGCCCGAGGGGGCCGAGGGAAAAACTGTTTTTT	CASSPRGPREKLFF
TRBV11-2	NA	NA	TRBJ2-7	TGTGCCAGCAGCTTAGTAGCTGAGAGCTCCTACGAGCAGTACTTC	CASSLVAESSYEQYF
TRBV14	TRBD2	NA	TRBJ2-1	TGTGCCAGCAGCCAAGAAACTCCGACTAGCGGAGCCTACAATGAGCAGTTCTTC	CASSQETPTSGAYNEQFF
TRBV27	NA	NA	TRBJ2-5	TGTGCCAGCAGTCTAACAGGGAAAGCCAAGACCCAGTACTTC	CASSLTGKAKTQYF
TRBV27	NA	once	TRBJ1-1	TGTGCCAGCAGAATCCACCGGGTAATGCAAGCTTTCTTT	CASRIHRVMQAFF
TRBV6-1	NA	NA	TRBJ2-7	TGTGCCAGCAGATCCACAGGGACCTACGAGCAGTACTTC	CASRSTGTYEQYF
TRBV6-1	TRBD1	NA	TRBJ2-5	TGTGCCAGCAGTAAGGACAGGGTCGAAGAGACCCAGTACTTC	CASSKDRVEETQYF
TRBV7-9	NA	NA	TRBJ1-2	TGTGCCAGCAGCCTAGGACGGTTCGACTATGGCTACACCTTC	CASSLGRFDYGYTF
TRBV6-1	NA	NA	TRBJ1-5	TGTGCCAGCAGTGACTCGCGACGGCGCAATCAGCCCCAGCATTTT	CASSDSRRRNQPQHF
TRBV2	NA	NA	TRBJ2-3	TGTGCCAGCAGTGAAGGGGCCACTAGCCTTAGCACAGATACGCAGTATTTT	CASSEGATSLSTDTQYF
TRBV28	TRBD1	NA	TRBJ2-3	TGTGCCACCGACAGGGGGACAGATACGCAGTATTTT	CATDRGTDTQYF
TRBV2	TRBD1	NA	TRBJ2-7	TGTGCCAGCAGTGACGTGTCAGGGGGCGAGCAGTACTTC	CASSDVSGGEQYF
TRBV5-1	TRBD1	once	TRBJ1-4	TGCGCCAGCAGCCCCCTCGGACAGGAAAATGAAAAACTGTTTTTT	CASSPLGQENEKLFF
TRBV19	NA	NA	TRBJ2-5	TGTGCCAGTAGTAGCCTGAGGGTCGCGGCGGGATCTGAGACCCAGTACTTC	CASSSLRVAAGSETQYF
TRBV19	NA	NA	TRBJ1-1	TGTGCCAGTAGTATCCGGAAGGGCACTGAAGCTTTCTTT	CASSIRKGTEAFF
TRBV5-1	TRBD1	NA	TRBJ2-3	TGCGCCAGCAGCCCGATCTATTCGACAGGGGGCACAGATACGCAGTATTTT	CASSPIYSTGGTDTQYF
TRBV27	NA	NA	TRBJ2-2	TGTGCCAGCAGTTTATTAGTTGGGGGAGAGCCCGGGGAGCTGTTTTTT	CASSLLVGGEPGELFF
TRBV6-5	NA	NA	TRBJ1-2	TGTGCCAGCAGTTACTCGAGCAGGGGACGGAGTGGCTACACCTTC	CASSYSSRGRSGYTF
TRBV5-4	TRBD2	NA	TRBJ2-5	TGTGCCAGCAGCTTTGGCGGGGGCCAAGAGACCCAGTACTTC	CASSFGGGQETQYF
TRBV15	NA	NA	TRBJ1-4	TGTGCCACCCAGTCGCAAGGGCTGACTAATGAAAAACTGTTTTTT	CATQSQGLTNEKLFF
TRBV5-5	TRBD1	NA	TRBJ2-7	TGTGCCAGCAGCCCCTGGACAGGCGCCTACGAGCAGTACTTC	CASSPWTGAYEQYF